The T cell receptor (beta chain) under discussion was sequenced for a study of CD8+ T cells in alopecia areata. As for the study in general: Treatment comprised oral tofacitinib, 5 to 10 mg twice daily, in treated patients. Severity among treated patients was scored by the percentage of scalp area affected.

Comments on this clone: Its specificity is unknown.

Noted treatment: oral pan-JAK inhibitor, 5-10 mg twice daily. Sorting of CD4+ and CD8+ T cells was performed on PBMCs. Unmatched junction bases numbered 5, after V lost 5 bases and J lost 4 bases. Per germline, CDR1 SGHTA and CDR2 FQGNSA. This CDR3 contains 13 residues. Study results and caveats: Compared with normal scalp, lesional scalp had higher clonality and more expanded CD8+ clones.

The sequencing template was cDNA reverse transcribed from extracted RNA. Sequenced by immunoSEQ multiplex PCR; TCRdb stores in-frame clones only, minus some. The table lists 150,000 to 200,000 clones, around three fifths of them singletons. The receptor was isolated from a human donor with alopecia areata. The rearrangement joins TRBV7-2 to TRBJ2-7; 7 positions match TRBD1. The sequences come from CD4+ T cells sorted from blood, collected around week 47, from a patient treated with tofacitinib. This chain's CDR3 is CASSIGTVYEQYF. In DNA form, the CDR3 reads TGTGCCAGCAGCATCGGGACAGTTTACGAGCAGTACTTC.